This TCR beta chain was sequenced during a study of OX40 agonist ivuxolimab in advanced cancers. Peripheral blood came from all dose cohorts at three timepoints. TCRdb's table, derived via immunoSEQ multiplex PCR, lists solely in-frame clones and lacks some. The data show some 100,000 clones, roughly nine tenths seen once. With 2 bases removed from V and 3 bases from J, the gap between germline ends came to 7 bases. Germline-derived CDR1 and CDR2 are SEHNR and FQNEAQ (reference sequence). The CDR3 has 13 residues. V is TRBV7-9 and J is TRBJ1-1; D remains unclear. The TCR sequence derives from an adult with an advanced solid tumor such as melanoma, head and neck, liver or kidney cancer. This material consisted of CD4+ or CD8+ T cells sorted from blood, taken in a trial of the OX40 agonist ivuxolimab. The DNA of the CDR3 is TGTGCCAGCAGCTTACCACCCCACACTGAAGCTTTCTTT. This sequence encodes CASSLPPHTEAFF.